This T cell receptor beta chain was sequenced in a study of blood T cell repertoires in COVID-19 (dated by TCRdb to about 2020). Context from the whole study: The collaborator samples originated in the United States, Italy and Spain and spanned the acute and convalescent phases of COVID-19. The samples were drawn from two sources: the first 160 participants of the ongoing ImmuneRACE study, and 1,254 subjects contributed by 6 global collaborators. The sample metadata nearly always contained a de-identified subject ID, COVID-19 status, age in years and sex. A freely available public database, intended as a resource for researchers studying the immune response to SARS-CoV-2, is where the repertoires were released. Where available, HLA class I and class II types were taken from metadata supplied by the sample provider and were not determined by assay-based typing. Subjects who had been exposed to COVID-19, were actively infected with it, or had recovered from it provided the deeply sampled blood TCRbeta repertoires that made up the dataset. The prospective study material was composed of cDNA or gDNA derived from T cells, B-cell-depleted T cells, or PBMCs. On the study overall, not on this receptor specifically: Clinical and demographic metadata were provided uncurated, with the amount varying by source and participant.

TCRbeta CDR3 regions were amplified from genomic DNA by means of the immunoSEQ Assay, a bias-controlled multiplex PCR. In the authors' own workflow: The number of nucleated cells in each sample was estimated by amplification of reference gene primers within the assay. To quantify the absolute abundance of each unique TCRbeta CDR3 rearrangement, sequence reads were collapsed and filtered. For each sample, productive Simpson clonality was calculated as the square root of Simpson's diversity index over productive rearrangements. TCRdb obtained this table from immuneACCESS and retained in-frame rearrangements with V and J assigned. These tables miss some clones; where compared with another copy, unresolved V genes account for less than half of the shortfall, and the remainder is unexplained. V and J calls and clone size are copied from that table; D and trimming were computed from the DNA. For this sample the table gives a few hundred thousand clones, of which more than 70% were detected only once. The ten biggest clones cover about 1.5% of the sample.

Of note for this clone: There is no known antigen for this receptor. No base quality values were provided; no much bigger clone lies one nucleotide off.

There are 15 amino acids in the CDR3, from cysteine to phenylalanine inclusive. Only the CDR3 region is kept as DNA, spanning 45 bases read in frame from base 1. As encoded in the germline V gene, CDR1 is SGDLS while CDR2 is YYNGEE. V is shortened by 0 bases, J by 8 bases, and the region joining them spans 14 bases. Participants in the prospective study were aged roughly 18 to 89 years, lived in 20 to 25 United States geographic areas, and enrolled through a virtual design. In the prospective study, participants were assigned to cohorts based on the clinical history participants reported in a screening survey and a study questionnaire. Recovered participants in ImmuneRACE Cohort 3 were defined by two consecutive negative NP/OP PCR tests, clearance by a healthcare professional, or resolution of symptoms. In the prospective study, whole blood, serum and a nasopharyngeal or oropharyngeal swab were collected from each participant by mobile phlebotomists. Additional blood draws and questionnaires over a 2-month period could optionally be provided by prospective study participants. Before DNA extraction, blood samples from the prospective study were shipped at room temperature or frozen.

The TCR comes from a man in his thirties or forties who had recovered from COVID-19. This chain is built from TRBV9 and TRBJ1-4; the D segment could be TRBD1, given 6 matching bases. The sequencing sample was made of PBMCs or T cells enriched from blood (not recorded which). The CDR3 region reads CASSVAPGDGEKLFF. The DNA reads as follows: TGTGCCAGCAGCGTAGCTCCAGGGGACGGGGAAAAACTGTTTTTT.